A single T cell receptor beta chain is shown here with its context. The sample comes from a study of blood T cell repertoires in COVID-19. Background on the study: Samples taken during acute and convalescent COVID-19 were collected in the United States, Italy and Spain. T cells, B-cell-depleted T cells, or PBMCs provided the cDNA or gDNA that served as material.

Methods used by the authors: Reference gene primer amplification gave nucleated cell count estimates. Produced via immunoSEQ multiplex PCR; TCRdb's table is partial and in-frame only. D and trimming come from the DNA, and the V and J calls and clone size come from that table. The profile shows some 320,000 clones, roughly 91% of them singletons. The study recruited people aged 18 to 89 years across 20 to 30 US areas. This CDR3 has 16 amino acids. Germline V CDR1 and CDR2: SGHRS, YFSETQ. Trimming stripped 0 bases from V and 0 bases from J, with 10 bases between. This chain uses TRBV5-1 with TRBJ1-5; no definite D call. This clonotype originated in a woman in her forties or fifties who had been exposed to COVID-19. The specimen was PBMCs or T cells enriched from blood (not recorded which). The DNA of the CDR3 is TGCGCCAGCAGCTTGGGCGGGCAGACTAGCAATCAGCCCCAGCATTTT. It encodes CASSLGGQTSNQPQHF.